One sample yielded the 23 T cell receptor beta chains listed below, sequenced in a study of T cell repertoires in cytomegalovirus infection. TCRdb recomputed calls from the reads with MiXCR, one row per CDR3 protein. Of 200,000 to 300,000 distinct CDR3 sequences detected, about 13% appear once; the ten largest clones hold 7.5% to 10%. Material: PBMCs. Every receptor here comes from a human donor in good health (CMV status not recorded). Some clones in this sample may be carry-over from other donors' samples.

This clonotype came up many times. V and J are TRBV12-5 and TRBJ1-2; D is possibly TRBD1 (6 bases). Per germline, CDR1 LGHNT and CDR2 FRNRAP. The ends were cut back, 0 bases at V and 7 bases at J, with 18 bases in the middle. The CDR3 contains 16 residues. In DNA, the CDR3 is TGTGCTAGTGGTTTGGTCGTTGCCGGGACAAAAGGTGGCTACACCTTC. Translated: CASGLVVAGTKGGYTF.

This clonotype was detected a few times. J is TRBJ2-1 and V is TRBV29-1; 9 nucleotides agree with TRBD2. The CDR3 sequence is 14 residues long. From germline, CDR1 is SQVTM and CDR2 ANQGSEA. V was clipped by 3 bases and J by 5 bases; unmatched bases: 5. CDR3 amino acids: CSVEETSGHNEQFF. The CDR3 region has the DNA TGCAGCGTTGAGGAGACTAGCGGTCACAATGAGCAGTTCTTC.

This clonotype was observed many times. The chain recombines TRBV12-5 with TRBJ2-1, with 9 bases that match TRBD2. J gave up 9 bases and V 4 bases, and 19 bases lay outside the gene matches. The CDR3 is made up of 18 amino acids. Germline V gene lookup returns CDR1 LGHNT and CDR2 FRNRAP. The CDR3 here is CASGSTSLAGPRQGEQFF. The CDR3 DNA reads as TGTGCTAGTGGTTCCACATCCCTAGCGGGGCCACGCCAGGGTGAGCAGTTCTTC.

This clonotype was counted at least ten times. The rearrangement joins TRBV7-2 to TRBJ2-3; a weak D match, TRBD2 (5 bases). CDR3 length equals 14 residues. Germline V CDR1 and CDR2: SGHTA, FQGNSA. The V end was cut by 5 bases, the J end by 6 bases, with 15 bases between. CDR3 in amino acids: CASSPSWVSDTQYF. The DNA for the CDR3 is TGTGCCAGCAGCCCTAGCTGGGTATCGGATACGCAGTATTTT.

The chain is built from TRBV20-1 and TRBJ2-7, with TRBD2 identical over 11 bases. CDR3 length: 13 residues. CDR1 and CDR2 (germline): DFQATT, SNEGSKA (reference sequence). V was clipped by 3 bases and J by 3 bases; unmatched bases: 1. The CDR3 DNA sequence: TGCAGTGCTAGTCTAGCGGGAGGCTACGAGCAGTACTTC. Its translation is CSASLAGGYEQYF.

The chain couples TRBV19 to TRBJ1-1; TRBD1 matches 8 bases. This CDR3 has 16 amino acids. V was pared by 3 bases and J by 5 bases, with 11 bases of the junction left unmatched. Germline-derived CDR1 and CDR2 are LNHDA and SQIVND (reference sequence). The CDR3 nucleotides read TGTGCCAGTAGTATCGTAGCAGGGGGCACGGGAACTGAAGCTTTCTTT. This sequence encodes CASSIVAGGTGTEAFF.

Concerning this clonotype itself: Given the absence of the conserved phenylalanine or tryptophan at the CDR3 end, a read error is likely. The rearrangement uses TRBV28 and TRBJ2-3; TRBD1 or TRBD2 may be the D gene (5 bases each). Germline V gene data show CDR1 as MDHEN and CDR2 as SYDVKM. The CDR3 contains 17 residues. Between the trimmed V and J ends, which lost 3 bases and 2 bases, there was a span of 18 bases. CDR3 DNA: TGTGCCAGCAGTTTGGGGACGAAGGGCAGTTACACAGATACGCAGTATGTT. Its translation is CASSLGTKGSYTDTQYV.

Points on this clonotype: A junction end diverges from the germline sequence, so it may reflect a read error. The rearrangement uses TRBV20-1 and TRBJ2-3, with 10 bases matching TRBD2. The CDR3 is 16 amino acids. CDR1 is DFQATT, CDR2 SNEGSKA, per germline (reference sequence). CDR3 sequence (DNA): TGCAGTGGTAGAGATTCAGCGGGAGGGCCCCCAGATACGCAGTATTTT. Its translation: CSGRDSAGGPPDTQYF.

This clonotype has a handful of counts. The V call is TRBV6-1, the J call TRBJ2-7; 8 nucleotides align to TRBD1. CDR3 size: 13 residues. Germline assignment: CDR1 MNHNS and CDR2 SASEGT. The V and J ends lost 5 bases and 3 bases, in that order; junction bases with no gene match: 3. In nucleotides, the CDR3 is TGTGCCAGCAGTTGGGGACAGGTCTACGAGCAGTACTTC. Residues: CASSWGQVYEQYF.

This chain joins TRBV7-9 and TRBJ1-6, with 10 positions matching TRBD1. V gave up 8 bases and J gave up 6 bases; unmatched junction bases: 7. From germline, CDR1 is SEHNR and CDR2 FQNEAQ (reference sequence). The CDR3 is 15 residues long. CDR3 in DNA: TGTGCCAGCGGAGCCGACAGGGGGCTTAATTCACCCCTCCACTTT. Amino acid sequence: CASGADRGLNSPLHF.

This clonotype has ten or more counts. This chain's CDR3 is CSAPRGSRGTDTQYF. The CDR3 coding sequence is TGCAGTGCGCCCCGGGGGAGCCGGGGAACAGATACGCAGTATTTT. This sequence joins TRBV20-1 and TRBJ2-3; TRBD2 is a possible D gene (6 bases). V was pared by 6 bases and J by 3 bases, with 19 bases between. The CDR3 consists of 15 residues. Germline CDR1 reads DFQATT; CDR2 reads SNEGSKA (reference sequence).

This clonotype was seen only a few times. The chain uses TRBV20-1 and TRBJ1-2; TRBD1 might be the D (5 bases). Germline V gene data show CDR1 as DFQATT and CDR2 as SNEGSKA (reference sequence). This CDR3 has 14 residues. V lost 5 bases, J lost 2 bases, and 15 bases lay in between. CDR3 nucleotides: TGCAGTGCTCTGGGGCAGGGTACCAACTATGGCTACACCTTC. Its protein product is CSALGQGTNYGYTF.

Turning to this clonotype: At one of its ends the junction is not consistent with the germline gene, which may arise from a read error. The J gene is TRBJ1-2, the V gene TRBV19; 7 bases align to TRBD1. In germline, CDR1 is LNHDA, CDR2 SQIVND (reference sequence). The CDR3 loop spans 13 amino acids. CDR3 in DNA: TGTGCCAGTAGTATAGCGGCGGGACAGACGGTTTCCTTC. Protein product: CASSIAAGQTVSF.

The chain has TRBV2 and TRBJ1-6; weak D call: TRBD1 (5 bases). Between the trimmed V and J ends, which lost 4 bases and 9 bases, there was a span of 13 bases. This CDR3 is 14 amino acids long. Per the germline V gene, CDR1 is SNHLY and CDR2 is FYNNEI. The CDR3 DNA sequence: TGTGCCAGCAGTGTAGACCCTGGGGGTTCACCCCTCCACTTT. Translating gives CASSVDPGGSPLHF.

This clonotype has at least ten counts. The chain combines TRBV12-3 or TRBV12-4 with TRBJ2-7; TRBD1 might be the D (5 bases). This CDR3 spans 16 amino acids. Trimming took off 0 bases at V and 3 bases at J, with 15 bases between the two ends. CDR3 loop: CASSLALGQGSYEQYF. The CDR3, as DNA: TGTGCCAGCAGTTTAGCGCTTGGCCAGGGAAGCTACGAGCAGTACTTC.

The chain joins TRBV7-3 to TRBJ2-2; D unclear. The germline V gene encodes CDR1 SGHTA and CDR2 FQGTGA. Trimming removed 5 bases from V and 6 bases from J, with 10 bases in between. The CDR3 runs to 13 residues. The chain's CDR3 is CASSNRRPGELFF. CDR3 nucleotide sequence: TGTGCCAGCAGCAACCGTAGACCCGGGGAGCTGTTTTTT.

The chain carries TRBV20-1 and TRBJ1-2, with D uncertain. The CDR3 length is 12 residues. Germline V lookup: CDR1 DFQATT, CDR2 SNEGSKA (reference sequence). Deletions cut 7 bases from V and 8 bases from J, with 17 bases between. CDR3 DNA: TGCAGTGGGGAGCCGACGAAGGGCGGCTACACCTTC. It specifies CSGEPTKGGYTF.

The chain couples TRBV29-1 to TRBJ1-2, with 11 bases identical to TRBD1. This CDR3 is built from 11 residues. V dropped 5 bases and J dropped 11; count of bases not matched to a gene: 4. From germline, CDR1 is SQVTM and CDR2 ANQGSEA. Here the CDR3 DNA reads TGCAGCGTTTACGGACAGGGGGCGTACACCTTC. Translated: CSVYGQGAYTF.

The sample holds one count of this clonotype. The V and J genes are TRBV6-2 or TRBV6-3 and TRBJ2-7; tentatively, D is TRBD2 (6 bases). Germline lookup yields CDR1 MNHEY and CDR2 SVGEGT. V dropped 9 bases and J dropped 2 bases, with 17 bases sitting between them. This CDR3 region has 14 residues. The CDR3 loop reads CASRLGAGTYEQYF. The DNA of the CDR3 is TGTGCCAGTCGCCTTGGAGCGGGCACCTACGAGCAGTACTTC.

This clonotype was counted ten times or more. The V call is TRBV7-3, the J call TRBJ2-3; D possibly corresponds to TRBD2 (6 bases). The length of the CDR3 is 18 residues. Trimming left V 1 base short and J 0 bases short, with 17 bases between. Germline CDR1 and CDR2: SGHTA and FQGTGA. CDR3 bases: TGTGCCAGCAGCTTAAGAATCTCTAGCGTCTCTAGCACAGATACGCAGTATTTT. This encodes CASSLRISSVSSTDTQYF.

V usage is TRBV20-1 and J usage is TRBJ1-4; D may be TRBD1 (5 bases). Germline CDR1 DFQATT, CDR2 SNEGSKA (reference sequence). V gave up 0 bases and J gave up 8 bases, with 10 bases separating them. The CDR3 contains 13 residues. CDR3 bases: TGCAGTGCTAGAGACCCCAGGGAAGAAAAACTGTTTTTT. The encoded protein is CSARDPREEKLFF.

This clonotype was seen many times. This chain connects TRBV2 to TRBJ2-1; 9 bases are a match to TRBD2. From germline, CDR1 is SNHLY and CDR2 FYNNEI. The CDR3 has 15 amino acids. V dropped 0 bases and J dropped 8; count of bases not matched to a gene: 5. The CDR3, as DNA: TGTGCCAGCAGTGAAGCGGTAGCGGGAGTTGATGAGCAGTTCTTC. It yields the protein CASSEAVAGVDEQFF.

In its sample, this clonotype was seen many times. The rearrangement joins TRBV7-6 to TRBJ1-1; possible D gene TRBD1, 6 bases. V shed 3 bases and J shed 4 bases, with 9 bases lying between them. This CDR3 is 13 amino acids long. Germline V gives CDR1 SGHVS, CDR2 FNYEAQ. DNA of the CDR3: TGTGCCAGCAGCTTTTTACAGGGCACTGAAGCTTTCTTT. It codes for CASSFLQGTEAFF.